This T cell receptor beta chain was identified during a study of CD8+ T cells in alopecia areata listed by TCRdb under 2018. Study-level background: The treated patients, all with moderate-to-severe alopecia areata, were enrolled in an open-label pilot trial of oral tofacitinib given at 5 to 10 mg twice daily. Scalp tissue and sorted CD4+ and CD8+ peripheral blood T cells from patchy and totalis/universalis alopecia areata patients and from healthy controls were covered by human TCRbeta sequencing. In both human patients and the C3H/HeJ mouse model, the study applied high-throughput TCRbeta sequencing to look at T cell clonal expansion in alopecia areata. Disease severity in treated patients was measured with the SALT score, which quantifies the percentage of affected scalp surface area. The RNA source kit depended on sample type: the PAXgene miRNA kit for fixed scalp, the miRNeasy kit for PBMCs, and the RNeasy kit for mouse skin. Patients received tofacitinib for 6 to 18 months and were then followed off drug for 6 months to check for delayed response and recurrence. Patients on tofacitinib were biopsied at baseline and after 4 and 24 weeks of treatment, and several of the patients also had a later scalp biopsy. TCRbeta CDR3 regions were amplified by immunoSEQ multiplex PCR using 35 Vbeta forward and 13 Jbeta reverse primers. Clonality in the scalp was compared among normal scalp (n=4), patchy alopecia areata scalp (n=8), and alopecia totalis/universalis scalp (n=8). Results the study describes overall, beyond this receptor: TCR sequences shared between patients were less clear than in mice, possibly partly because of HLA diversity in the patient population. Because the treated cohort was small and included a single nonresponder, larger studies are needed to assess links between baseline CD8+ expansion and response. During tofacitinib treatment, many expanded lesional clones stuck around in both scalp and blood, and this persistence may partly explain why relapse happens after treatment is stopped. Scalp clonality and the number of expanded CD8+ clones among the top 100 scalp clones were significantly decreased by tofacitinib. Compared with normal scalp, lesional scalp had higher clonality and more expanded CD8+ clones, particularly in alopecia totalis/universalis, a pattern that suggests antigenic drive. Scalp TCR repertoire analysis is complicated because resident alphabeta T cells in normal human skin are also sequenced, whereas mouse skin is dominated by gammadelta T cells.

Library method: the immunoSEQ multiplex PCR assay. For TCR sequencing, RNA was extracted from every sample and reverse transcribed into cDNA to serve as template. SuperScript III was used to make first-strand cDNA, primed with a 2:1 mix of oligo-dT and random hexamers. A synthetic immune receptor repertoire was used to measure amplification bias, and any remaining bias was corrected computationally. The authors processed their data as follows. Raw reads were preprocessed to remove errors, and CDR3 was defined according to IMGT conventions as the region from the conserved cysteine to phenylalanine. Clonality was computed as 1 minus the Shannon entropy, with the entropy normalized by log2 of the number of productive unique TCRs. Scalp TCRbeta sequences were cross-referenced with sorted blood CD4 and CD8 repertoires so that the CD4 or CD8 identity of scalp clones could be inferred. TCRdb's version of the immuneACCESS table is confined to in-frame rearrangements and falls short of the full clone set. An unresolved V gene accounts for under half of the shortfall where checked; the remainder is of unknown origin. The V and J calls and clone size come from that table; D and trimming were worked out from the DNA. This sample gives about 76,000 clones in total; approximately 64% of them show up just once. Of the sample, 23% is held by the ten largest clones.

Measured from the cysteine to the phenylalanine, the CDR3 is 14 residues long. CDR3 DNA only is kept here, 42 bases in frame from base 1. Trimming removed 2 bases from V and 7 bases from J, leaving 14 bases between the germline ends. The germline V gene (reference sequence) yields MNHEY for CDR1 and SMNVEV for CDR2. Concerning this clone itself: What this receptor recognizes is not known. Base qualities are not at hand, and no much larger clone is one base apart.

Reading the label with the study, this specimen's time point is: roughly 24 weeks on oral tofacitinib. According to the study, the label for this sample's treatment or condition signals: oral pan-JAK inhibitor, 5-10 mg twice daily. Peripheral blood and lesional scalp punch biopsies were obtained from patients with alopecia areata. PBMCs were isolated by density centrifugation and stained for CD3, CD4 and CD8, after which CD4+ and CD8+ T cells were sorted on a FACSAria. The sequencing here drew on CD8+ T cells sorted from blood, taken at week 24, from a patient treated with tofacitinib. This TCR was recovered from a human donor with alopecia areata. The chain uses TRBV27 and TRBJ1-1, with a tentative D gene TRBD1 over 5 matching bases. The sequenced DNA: TGTGCCAGCAGTTTAGGTGGGGGACCGGATGAAGCTTTCTTT. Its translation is CASSLGGGPDEAFF.